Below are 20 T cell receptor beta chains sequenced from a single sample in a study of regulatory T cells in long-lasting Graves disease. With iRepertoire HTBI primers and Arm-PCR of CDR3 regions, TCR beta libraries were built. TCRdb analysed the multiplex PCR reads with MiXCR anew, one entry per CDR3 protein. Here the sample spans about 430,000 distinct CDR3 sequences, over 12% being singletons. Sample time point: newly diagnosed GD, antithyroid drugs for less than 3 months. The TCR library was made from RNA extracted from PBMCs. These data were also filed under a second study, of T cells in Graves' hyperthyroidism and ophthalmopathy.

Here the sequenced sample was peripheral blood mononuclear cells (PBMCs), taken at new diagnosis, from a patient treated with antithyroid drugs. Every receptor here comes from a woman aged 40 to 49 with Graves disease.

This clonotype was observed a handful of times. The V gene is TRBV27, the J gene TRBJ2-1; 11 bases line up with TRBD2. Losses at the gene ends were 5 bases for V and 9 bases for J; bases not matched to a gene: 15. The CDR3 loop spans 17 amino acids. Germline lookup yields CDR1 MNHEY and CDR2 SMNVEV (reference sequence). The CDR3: CASSTEEFLAGGGEQFF. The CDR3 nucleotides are TGTGCCAGCAGTACGGAGGAGTTTCTAGCGGGAGGAGGTGAGCAGTTCTTC.

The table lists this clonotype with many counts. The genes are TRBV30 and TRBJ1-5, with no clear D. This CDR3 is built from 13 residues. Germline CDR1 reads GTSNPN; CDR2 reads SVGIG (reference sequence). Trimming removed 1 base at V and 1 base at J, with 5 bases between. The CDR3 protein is CAWSENSNQPQHF. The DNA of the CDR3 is TGTGCCTGGAGTGAAAACAGCAATCAGCCCCAGCATTTT.

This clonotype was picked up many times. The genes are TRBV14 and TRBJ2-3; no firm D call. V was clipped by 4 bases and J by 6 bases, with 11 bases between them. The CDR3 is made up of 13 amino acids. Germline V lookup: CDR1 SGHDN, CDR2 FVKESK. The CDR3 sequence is CASSPRLGDTQYF. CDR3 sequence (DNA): TGTGCCAGCAGCCCTAGGTTGGGGGATACGCAGTATTTT.

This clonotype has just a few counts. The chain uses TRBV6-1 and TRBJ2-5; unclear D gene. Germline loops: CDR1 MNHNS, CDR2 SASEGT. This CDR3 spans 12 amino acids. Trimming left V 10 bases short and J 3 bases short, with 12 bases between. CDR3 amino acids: CATSALKETQYF. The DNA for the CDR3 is TGTGCCACCTCCGCCCTTAAAGAGACCCAGTACTTC.

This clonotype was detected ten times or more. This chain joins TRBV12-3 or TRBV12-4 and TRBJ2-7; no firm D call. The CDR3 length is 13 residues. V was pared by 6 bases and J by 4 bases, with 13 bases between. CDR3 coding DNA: TGTGCCAGCAGCCCCCCCCGGCGGTACGAGCAGTACTTC. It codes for CASSPPRRYEQYF.

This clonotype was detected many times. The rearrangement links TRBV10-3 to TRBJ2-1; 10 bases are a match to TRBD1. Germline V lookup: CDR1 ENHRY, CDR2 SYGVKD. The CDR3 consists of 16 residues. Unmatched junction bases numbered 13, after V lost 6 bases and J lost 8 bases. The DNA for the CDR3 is TGTGCCATCAGCGCGCCTGGGGACAGGGGTACGTATGAGCAGTTCTTC. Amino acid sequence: CAISAPGDRGTYEQFF.

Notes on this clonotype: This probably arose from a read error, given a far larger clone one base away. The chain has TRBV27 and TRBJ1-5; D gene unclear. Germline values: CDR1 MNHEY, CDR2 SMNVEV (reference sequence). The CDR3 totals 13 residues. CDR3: CASRQYPSQPQRF. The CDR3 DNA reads TGTGCCAGCAGGCAATATCCGTCTCAGCCCCAGCGTTTT.

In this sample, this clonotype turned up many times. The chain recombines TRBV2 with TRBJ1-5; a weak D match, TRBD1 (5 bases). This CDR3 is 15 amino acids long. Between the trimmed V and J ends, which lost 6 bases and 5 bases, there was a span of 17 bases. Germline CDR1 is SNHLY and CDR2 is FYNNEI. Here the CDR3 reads CASSKGPGRDQPQHF. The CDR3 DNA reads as TGTGCCAGCAGCAAAGGGCCAGGGAGGGATCAGCCCCAGCATTTT.

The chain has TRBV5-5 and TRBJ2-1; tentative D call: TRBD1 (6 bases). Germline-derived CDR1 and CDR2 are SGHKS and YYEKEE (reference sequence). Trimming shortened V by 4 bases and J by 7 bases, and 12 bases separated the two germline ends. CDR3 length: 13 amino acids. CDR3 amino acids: CASSRDIRNEQFF. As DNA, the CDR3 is TGTGCCAGCAGCAGGGACATCCGGAATGAGCAGTTCTTC.

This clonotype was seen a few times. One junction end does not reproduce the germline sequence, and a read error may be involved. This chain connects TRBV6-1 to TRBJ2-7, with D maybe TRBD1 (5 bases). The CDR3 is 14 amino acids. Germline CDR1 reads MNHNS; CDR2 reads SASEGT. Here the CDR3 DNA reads TGTGCCAGCAGCGAAGGGGTTGCGGCTGGCGAGCAGTACTTC. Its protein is CASSEGVAAGEQYF.

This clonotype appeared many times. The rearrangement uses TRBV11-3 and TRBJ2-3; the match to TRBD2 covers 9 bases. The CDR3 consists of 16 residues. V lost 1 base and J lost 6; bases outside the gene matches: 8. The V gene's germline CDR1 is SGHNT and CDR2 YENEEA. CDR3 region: CASSLAQGGRVDTQYF. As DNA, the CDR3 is TGTGCCAGCAGCTTAGCTCAAGGCGGGAGGGTCGATACGCAGTATTTT.

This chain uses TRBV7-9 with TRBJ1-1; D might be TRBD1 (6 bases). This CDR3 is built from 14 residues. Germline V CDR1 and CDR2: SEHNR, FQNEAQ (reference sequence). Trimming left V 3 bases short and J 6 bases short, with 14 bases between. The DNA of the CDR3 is TGTGCCAGCAGCTTTCACAGGGAAGGTGCTGAAGCTTTCTTT. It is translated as CASSFHREGAEAFF.

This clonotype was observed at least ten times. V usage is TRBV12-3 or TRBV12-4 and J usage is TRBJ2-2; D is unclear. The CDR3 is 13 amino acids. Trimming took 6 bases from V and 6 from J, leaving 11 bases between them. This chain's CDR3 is CASRRVRSGELFF. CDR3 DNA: TGTGCCAGCAGAAGGGTCCGATCCGGGGAGCTGTTTTTT.

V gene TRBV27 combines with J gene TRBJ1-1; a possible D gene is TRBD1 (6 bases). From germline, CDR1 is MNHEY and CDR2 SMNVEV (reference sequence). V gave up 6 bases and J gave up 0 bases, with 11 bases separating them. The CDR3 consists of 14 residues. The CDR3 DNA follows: TGTGCCAGCAGGGACAGAGCTTTGAACACTGAAGCTTTCTTT. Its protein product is CASRDRALNTEAFF.

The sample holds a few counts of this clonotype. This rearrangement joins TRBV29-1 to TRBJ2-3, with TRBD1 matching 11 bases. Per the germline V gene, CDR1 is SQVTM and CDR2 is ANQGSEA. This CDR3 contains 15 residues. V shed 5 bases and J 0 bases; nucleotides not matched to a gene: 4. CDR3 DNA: TGCAGCGTTCAGGACAGGGGGCTTAGCACAGATACGCAGTATTTT. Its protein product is CSVQDRGLSTDTQYF.

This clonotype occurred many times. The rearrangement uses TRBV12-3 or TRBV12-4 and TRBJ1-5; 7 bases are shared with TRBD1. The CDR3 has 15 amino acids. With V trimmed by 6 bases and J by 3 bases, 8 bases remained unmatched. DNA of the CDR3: TGTGCCAGCAGCCCGGGACAGACGCCCAATCAGCCCCAGCATTTT. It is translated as CASSPGQTPNQPQHF.

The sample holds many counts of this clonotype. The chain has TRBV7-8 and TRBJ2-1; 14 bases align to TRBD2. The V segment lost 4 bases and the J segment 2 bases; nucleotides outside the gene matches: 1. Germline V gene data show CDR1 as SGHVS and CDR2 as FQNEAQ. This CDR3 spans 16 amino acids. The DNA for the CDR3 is TGTGCCAGCAGCTGGACTAGCGGGAGGCCCTACAATGAGCAGTTCTTC. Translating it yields CASSWTSGRPYNEQFF.

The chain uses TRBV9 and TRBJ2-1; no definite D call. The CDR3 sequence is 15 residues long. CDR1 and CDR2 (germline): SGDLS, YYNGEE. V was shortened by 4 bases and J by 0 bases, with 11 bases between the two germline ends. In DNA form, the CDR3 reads TGTGCCAGCAGCTCCTGGCCGAGCTCCTACAATGAGCAGTTCTTC. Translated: CASSSWPSSYNEQFF. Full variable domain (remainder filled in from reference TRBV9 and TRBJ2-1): DSGVTQTPKHLITATGQRVTLRCSPRSGDLSVYWYQQSLDQGLQFLIQYYNGEERAKGNILERFSAQQFPDLHSELNLSSLELGDSALYFCASSSWPSSYNEQFFGPGTRLTVL.

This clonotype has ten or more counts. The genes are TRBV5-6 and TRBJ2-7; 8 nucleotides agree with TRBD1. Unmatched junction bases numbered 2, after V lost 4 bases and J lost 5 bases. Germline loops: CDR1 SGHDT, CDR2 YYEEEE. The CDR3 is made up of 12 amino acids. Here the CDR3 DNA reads TGTGCCAGCAGCGTGGACAGGGACGAGCAGTACTTC. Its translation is CASSVDRDEQYF.

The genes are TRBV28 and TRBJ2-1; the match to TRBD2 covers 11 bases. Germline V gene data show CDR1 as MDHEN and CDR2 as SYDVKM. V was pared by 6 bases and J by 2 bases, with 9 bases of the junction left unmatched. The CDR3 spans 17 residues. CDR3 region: CASRTTSGRMTYNEQFF. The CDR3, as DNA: TGTGCCAGCAGGACTACTAGCGGGAGAATGACCTACAATGAGCAGTTCTTC.